This TCR beta chain is drawn from a study of CD4 T cells in relation to SARS-CoV-2 and coronaviruses. General observations from the study: Approximately 65% of donors had memory CD4+ clonotypes crossrecognizing SARS-CoV-2 and common cold coronavirus spike. No crossreactivity against non-spike viral proteins was tested here. Pre-pandemic and post-infection samples never came from the same donor.

The assay was immunoSEQ multiplex PCR, and TCRdb's table has in-frame clones only and misses some. The top ten clones hold roughly 19% of a sample with around 20,000 clones, just under 70% of them seen once. The CDR3 is 13 amino acids. Trimming removed 3 bases from V and 6 bases from J, with 12 bases in between. Germline CDR1 and CDR2: SGHTA and FQGNSA. Before the COVID-19 pandemic, during about 2011-2019, CD4+ T cells were taken from unexposed donors. The cells were cultured for less than twelve days before CD4+ T cells were isolated. About this clone: Its specificity is not known.

The V gene is TRBV7-2, the J gene TRBJ2-7; D not resolved. This receptor was obtained from a human donor in good health. The sample consisted of CD4+ T cells from PBMCs, cultured in vitro. DNA of the CDR3: TGTGCCAGCAGCTTGACTCTAAGTGGCGAGCAGTACTTC. This translates into CASSLTLSGEQYF.